The sample holds many counts of the clone carrying this T cell receptor (beta chain). This sample is part of a study of human T cells and chemical hapten exposure. The starting material, unfractionated whole blood, was used for total RNA extraction. The V and J ends lost 1 base and 4 bases respectively, with 11 bases between them. This CDR3 comprises 14 residues. Germline V CDR1 and CDR2: DFQATT, SNEGSKA (reference sequence). The library labeled individual cDNA molecules by adding unique molecular identifiers to them. TCRdb re-analysed the reads in MiXCR, keeping a single row per CDR3 protein. This sample has about 120,000 distinct CDR3 sequences, with about 7.7% found just once.

Sequencing was done on a sample of whole blood. This sequence joins TRBV20-1 and TRBJ2-1; tentative D call: TRBD2 (5 bases). The source of this sequence is a human donor in good health. Some clones in this sample may be carry-over from other donors' samples. CDR3 protein: CSARGGSAYNEQFF. CDR3 sequence (DNA): TGCAGTGCTAGAGGTGGTAGCGCTTACAATGAGCAGTTCTTC.